This T cell receptor beta chain was found in a study of T cell responses to AZD1222 COVID-19 vaccine. A remark on this clone: Its antigen remains unknown.

Whole-study findings and limits: Receipt of two AZD1222 doses was followed by a rise in Spike-specific TCR breadth and depth. In a largely white British group with more females than males, clonal diversity was possibly underestimated. Baseline seropositivity occurred in only a handful of AZD1222 recipients. Samples come after the peak T cell response, not at day 14.

Measured with immunoSEQ multiplex PCR; TCRdb has only the in-frame clones, and not every one. Among 90,000 to 120,000 clones listed, 80% to 95% were seen once. Trimming cost V 5 bases and J 6 bases; bases outside gene matches: 8. The CDR3 is 14 amino acids. Per the germline V gene, CDR1 is MNHEY and CDR2 is SVGAGI. The clonotype comes from an adult who received the AZD1222 COVID-19 vaccine. Sequenced here: peripheral blood, sampled 28 days after the second AZD1222 dose. The V and J genes are TRBV6-5 and TRBJ1-2; 8 nucleotides agree with TRBD1. CDR3: CASSTLDRENGYTF. For the CDR3, the DNA is TGTGCCAGCAGTACCCTGGACAGGGAGAATGGCTACACCTTC.